The TCR beta chain described here comes from a study of post-analysis software for immune sequencing data. Study context: The patients showed relapsing-remitting, secondary progressive and progressive-relapsing multiple sclerosis courses. Study-wide findings and caveats: The five TRBV segments detected at higher frequency in patients than in controls included TRBV5-6, TRBV5-1 and TRBV20-1.

As concerns this clonotype: Its antigen remains unidentified.

The CDR3 consists of 13 residues. V lost 7 bases, J lost 3 bases, and 16 bases lay in between. Per germline, CDR1 SQVTM and CDR2 ANQGSEA. TCR beta cDNA libraries had unique molecular identifiers. From around 1 to 10 million T cells, 500,000 or so cDNA molecules were obtained. TCRdb processed the PCR reads anew with MiXCR; each CDR3 protein has one entry. The sample consists of 450,000 or so distinct CDR3 sequences, roughly 45% of them appearing once. Sequencing was done on a sample of blood. This chain connects TRBV29-1 to TRBJ2-7; D tentatively fits TRBD1 or TRBD2 (6 bases each). The clonotype originates from a girl aged 10 to 17 with multiple sclerosis. This CDR3 is CSAGGQSLYEQYF. Written as DNA, the CDR3 is TGCAGCGCCGGGGGACAAAGTCTCTACGAGCAGTACTTC.